Following are 8 T cell receptor beta chains from one sample sequenced in a study of T cell changes during pregnancy in multiple sclerosis. The method was immunoSEQ multiplex PCR; TCRdb's version includes in-frame clones alone and lacks a portion of them. Of about 130,000 clones listed, roughly 96% are singletons. The specimen comprised peripheral blood, sampled after pregnancy. These receptors originate from a female donor with multiple sclerosis, enrolled in a pregnancy study.

The rearrangement joins TRBV19 to TRBJ2-7, with a tentative D call TRBD2 (5 bases). Germline CDR1 is LNHDA and CDR2 is SQIVND (reference sequence). Trimming took 7 bases from V and 3 from J, leaving 19 bases between them. This CDR3 spans 15 amino acids. CDR3 amino acids: CASNNRDRYLYEQYF. The DNA of the CDR3 is TGTGCCAGTAACAACCGGGATCGCTACCTCTACGAGCAGTACTTC.

V is TRBV19 and J is TRBJ1-2; D might be TRBD1 (6 bases). CDR3 length: 13 residues. The germline V gene encodes CDR1 LNHDA and CDR2 SQIVND (reference sequence). The V end was cut by 6 bases, the J end by 6 bases, with 14 bases between. Written as DNA, the CDR3 is TGTGCCAGTAGCTGGGGGCGCGGCGATGGCTACACCTTC. It specifies CASSWGRGDGYTF.

The chain carries TRBV30 and TRBJ2-5; 10 positions agree with TRBD1. Germline V lookup: CDR1 GTSNPN, CDR2 SVGIG (reference sequence). V lost 2 bases and J lost 4; bases outside the gene matches: 7. This CDR3 has 15 residues. In nucleotides, the CDR3 is TGTGCCTGGAGTCCGACAGGGGGCAGGGGAGAGACCCAGTACTTC. This gives the protein CAWSPTGGRGETQYF.

This rearrangement joins TRBV5-1 to TRBJ2-1; D is ambiguous. V was cut by 0 bases and J by 14 bases, with 12 bases left in between. The germline CDR1 and CDR2 sequences are SGHRS and YFSETQ. This CDR3 is 12 amino acids long. The CDR3 is CASSLEQSEKFF. The CDR3 DNA is TGCGCCAGCAGCTTGGAACAGTCCGAGAAGTTCTTC. Full variable domain (rest looked up from reference TRBV5-1 and TRBJ2-1): KAGVTQTPRYLIKTRGQQVTLSCSPISGHRSVSWYQQTPGQGLQFLFEYFSETQRNKGNFPGRFSGRQFSNSRSEMNVSTLELGDSALYLCASSLEQSEKFFGPGTRLTVL.

The chain recombines TRBV2 with TRBJ1-2; 12 nucleotides agree with TRBD1. With 0 bases clipped from V and 2 bases from J, the junction kept 7 bases outside the gene matches. The CDR3 contains 18 residues. In germline, CDR1 is SNHLY, CDR2 FYNNEI. CDR3 loop: CASSEALGTGGANYGYTF. DNA for the CDR3: TGTGCCAGCAGTGAAGCGCTAGGGACAGGGGGCGCAAACTATGGCTACACCTTC.

The chain has TRBV28 and TRBJ2-7, with 7 bases that match TRBD1. CDR1 MDHEN and CDR2 SYDVKM come from the germline V gene. The ends lost 10 bases at V and 1 base at J; junction bases unmatched: 7. The length of the CDR3 is 13 residues. The CDR3 here is CAIGTVLSYEQYF. CDR3 coding DNA: TGTGCCATCGGGACAGTCTTATCCTACGAGCAGTACTTC.

The chain uses TRBV18 and TRBJ1-1; no reliable D call. The CDR3 sequence is 13 residues long. CDR1 is KGHSH, CDR2 LQKENI, per germline. Trimming removed 3 bases from V and 5 bases from J, with 10 bases in between. In DNA, the CDR3 is TGTGCCAGCTCACCGCGGGAGACTACTGAAGCTTTCTTT. The encoded protein is CASSPRETTEAFF.

The rearrangement links TRBV9 to TRBJ2-1; no firm D call. The CDR3 extends over 12 amino acids. Trimming removed 1 base from V and 8 bases from J, with 7 bases in between. Germline V gene data show CDR1 as SGDLS and CDR2 as YYNGEE. DNA for the CDR3: TGTGCCAGCAGCGTATTTGAGTATGAGCAGTTCTTC. Translated: CASSVFEYEQFF.